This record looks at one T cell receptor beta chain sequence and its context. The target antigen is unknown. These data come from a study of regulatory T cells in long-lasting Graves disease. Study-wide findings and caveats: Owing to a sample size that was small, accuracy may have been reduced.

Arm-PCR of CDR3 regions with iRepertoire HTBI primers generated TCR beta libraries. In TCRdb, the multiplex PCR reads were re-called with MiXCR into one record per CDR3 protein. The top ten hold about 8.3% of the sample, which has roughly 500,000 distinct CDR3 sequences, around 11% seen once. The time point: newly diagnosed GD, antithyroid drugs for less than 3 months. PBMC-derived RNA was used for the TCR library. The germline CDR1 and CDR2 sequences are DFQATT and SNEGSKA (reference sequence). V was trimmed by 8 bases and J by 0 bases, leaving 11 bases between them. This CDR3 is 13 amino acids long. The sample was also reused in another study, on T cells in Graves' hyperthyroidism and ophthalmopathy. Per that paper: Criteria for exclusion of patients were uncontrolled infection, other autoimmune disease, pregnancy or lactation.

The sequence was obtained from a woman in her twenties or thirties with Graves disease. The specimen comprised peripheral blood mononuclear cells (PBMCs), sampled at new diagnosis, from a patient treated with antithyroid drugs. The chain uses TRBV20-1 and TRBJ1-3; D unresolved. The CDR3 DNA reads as TGCAGTTCGGGCCCAAGCTCTGGAAACACCATATATTTT. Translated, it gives CSSGPSSGNTIYF.